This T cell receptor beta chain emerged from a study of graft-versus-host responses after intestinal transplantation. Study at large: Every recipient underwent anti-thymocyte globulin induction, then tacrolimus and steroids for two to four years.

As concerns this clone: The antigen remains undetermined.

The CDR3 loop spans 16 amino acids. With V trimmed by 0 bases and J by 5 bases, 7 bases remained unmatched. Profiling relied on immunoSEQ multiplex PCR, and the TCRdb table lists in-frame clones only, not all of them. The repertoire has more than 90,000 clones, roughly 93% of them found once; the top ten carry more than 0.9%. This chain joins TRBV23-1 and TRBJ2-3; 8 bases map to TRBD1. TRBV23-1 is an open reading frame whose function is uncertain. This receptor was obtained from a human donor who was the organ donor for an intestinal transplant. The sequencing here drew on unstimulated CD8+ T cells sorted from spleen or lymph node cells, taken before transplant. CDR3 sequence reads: CASSQSPQGAEDTQYF. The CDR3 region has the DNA TGCGCCAGCAGTCAATCGCCTCAGGGGGCGGAAGATACGCAGTATTTT.